This T cell receptor beta chain was sequenced in a study of response to subunit inactivated influenza vaccine. This clonotype was seen a few times. Using its own MiXCR run on the RT-PCR reads, TCRdb lists one record per CDR3 protein. The sample lists 500,000 to 600,000 distinct CDR3 sequences, around 11% occurring once. The same data also contributed to another study, on T cells expressing NK-cell markers. From that report: Generation of TCR beta cDNA was performed by 5'RACE template switching incorporating UMIs. These clonotypes, the leaders elsewhere, also led the CD3+CD56-NKG2C+ fraction in a handful of donors. Whether expanded NKG2C+ T cell clones recognized HCMV stayed uncertain.

The sequence was obtained from a middle-aged man who received an inactivated influenza vaccine. The specimen was PBMCs from blood, collected on the day of vaccination.

This chain's CDR3 is CSVDGTSGGAYNEQFF. CDR3 nucleotide sequence: TGCAGCGTTGATGGGACTAGCGGGGGGGCCTACAATGAGCAGTTCTTC. The chain combines TRBV29-1 with TRBJ2-1; 16 nucleotides align to TRBD2. V gave up 3 bases and J gave up 2 bases; unmatched junction bases: 1. Per the germline V gene, CDR1 is SQVTM and CDR2 is ANQGSEA. The CDR3 sequence is 16 residues long.